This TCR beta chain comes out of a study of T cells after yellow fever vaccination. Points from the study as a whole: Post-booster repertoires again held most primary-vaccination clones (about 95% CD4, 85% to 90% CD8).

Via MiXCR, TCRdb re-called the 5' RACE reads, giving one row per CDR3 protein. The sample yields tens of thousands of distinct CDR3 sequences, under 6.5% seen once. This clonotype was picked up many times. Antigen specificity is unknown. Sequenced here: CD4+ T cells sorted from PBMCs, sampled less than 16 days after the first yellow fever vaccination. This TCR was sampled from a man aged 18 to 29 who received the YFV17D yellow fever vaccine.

The CDR3: CASRGYQETQYF. Written as DNA, the CDR3 is TGTGCCAGCCGGGGGTACCAAGAGACCCAGTACTTC. The chain employs TRBV11-2 and TRBJ2-5; D might be TRBD2 (6 bases). Trimming shortened V by 8 bases and J by 0 bases, and 7 bases separated the two germline ends. This CDR3 region has 12 residues. Looked up from germline, CDR1 is SGHAT and CDR2 is FQNNGV.